The next 16 T cell receptor beta chains were all read from a single sample in a study of shared T cell receptors in the human thymus. The method was immunoSEQ multiplex PCR; TCRdb's version includes in-frame clones alone and lacks a portion of them. This table has hundreds of thousands of clones, roughly 90% appearing once. The same data also contributed to another study, on human thymus T cells.

Material for sequencing was thymocytes. The receptors originated from a boy under three years old with a congenital heart defect.

The gene calls are TRBV18 and TRBJ2-3, with D uncertain. CDR3 length: 15 amino acids. CDR1 is KGHSH and CDR2 is LQKENI in the germline V gene. Trimming stripped 3 bases from V and 0 bases from J, with 10 bases between. CDR3: CASSPHPRSTDTQYF. The CDR3 DNA reads as TGTGCCAGCTCACCTCATCCGCGTAGCACAGATACGCAGTATTTT.

This chain connects TRBV5-1 to TRBJ2-7, with 10 bases aligning to TRBD2. Germline CDR1 is SGHRS and CDR2 is YFSETQ. The V gene end was trimmed by 5 bases and the J gene end by 4 bases; junction bases not matched to a gene: 15. The CDR3 runs 17 residues. The CDR3 here is CASSRGGSGRVWYEQYF. CDR3 in DNA: TGCGCCAGCAGTCGGGGTGGCAGCGGGAGGGTATGGTACGAGCAGTACTTC. The whole variable domain, remainder taken from reference TRBV5-1 and TRBJ2-7, is KAGVTQTPRYLIKTRGQQVTLSCSPISGHRSVSWYQQTPGQGLQFLFEYFSETQRNKGNFPGRFSGRQFSNSRSEMNVSTLELGDSALYLCASSRGGSGRVWYEQYFGPGTRLTVT.

The chain joins TRBV19 to TRBJ1-5, with D maybe TRBD1 (5 bases). The CDR3 totals 15 residues. Germline V CDR1 and CDR2: LNHDA, SQIVND (reference sequence). The ends were cut back, 0 bases at V and 6 bases at J, with 12 bases in the middle. The CDR3 is CASSIDRGRAQPQHF. The CDR3 DNA follows: TGTGCCAGTAGTATAGATCGCGGCAGGGCTCAGCCCCAGCATTTT.

This rearrangement joins TRBV14 to TRBJ2-1; 8 nucleotides agree with TRBD2. Per germline, CDR1 SGHDN and CDR2 FVKESK. This CDR3 is 15 amino acids long. J gave up 6 bases and V 0 bases, and 4 bases lay outside the gene matches. CDR3 sequence reads: CASSQDNGRANEQFF. The CDR3 nucleotides read TGTGCCAGCAGCCAAGATAACGGGAGGGCCAATGAGCAGTTCTTC.

The chain carries TRBV28 and TRBJ2-5, with unresolved D. The CDR3 consists of 14 residues. Trimming removed 3 bases from V and 3 bases from J, with 11 bases in between. Germline V gene sequence: CDR1 MDHEN, CDR2 SYDVKM. CDR3 sequence reads: CASSFALTEETQYF. The CDR3 nucleotides read TGTGCCAGCAGTTTCGCCCTGACTGAAGAGACCCAGTACTTC.

The CDR3 region is CASSQEYSSYEQYF. The CDR3 DNA follows: TGCGCCAGCAGCCAAGAATACAGTTCCTACGAGCAGTACTTC. The chain combines TRBV4-1 with TRBJ2-7, with no clear D. CDR1 is MGHRA and CDR2 is YSYEKL in the germline V gene. The CDR3 has 14 amino acids. The ends were cut back, 0 bases at V and 1 base at J, with 7 bases in the middle.

The rearrangement uses TRBV9 and TRBJ2-1, with 7 bases matching TRBD2. V trimming: 0 bases; J trimming: 5 bases; junction bases outside the gene matches: 17. The V gene's germline CDR1 is SGDLS and CDR2 YYNGEE. The CDR3 runs 19 residues. CDR3 sequence: CASSVESPPPGLTDNEQFF. CDR3 coding DNA: TGTGCCAGCAGCGTAGAATCCCCACCTCCGGGACTAACAGACAATGAGCAGTTCTTC.

The gene calls are TRBV2 and TRBJ1-2; D may be TRBD1 (5 bases). Trimming cost V 3 bases and J 5 bases, with 10 bases left between them. Per the germline V gene, CDR1 is SNHLY and CDR2 is FYNNEI. CDR3 length: 13 amino acids. This chain's CDR3 is CASSDRAEYGYTF. CDR3 coding DNA: TGTGCCAGCAGTGACAGGGCTGAATATGGCTACACCTTC.

The V and J genes are TRBV5-1 and TRBJ2-7; 9 nucleotides align to TRBD2. This CDR3 has 14 amino acids. V shed 5 bases, J shed 2 bases, and the junction held 5 bases outside the gene matches. The V gene's germline CDR1 is SGHRS and CDR2 YFSETQ. CDR3 in amino acids: CASRGASGTYEQYF. CDR3 in DNA: TGCGCCAGCAGGGGAGCTAGCGGGACCTACGAGCAGTACTTC.

The rearrangement uses TRBV11-3 and TRBJ1-4; no definite D call. This CDR3 contains 16 residues. Trimming stripped 1 base from V and 0 bases from J, with 9 bases between. CDR1 SGHNT and CDR2 YENEEA come from the germline V gene. The chain's CDR3 is CASSLADKATNEKLFF. For the CDR3, the DNA is TGTGCCAGCAGCTTAGCCGACAAGGCAACTAATGAAAAACTGTTTTTT.

This chain links TRBV27 with TRBJ2-1, with 8 bases matching TRBD2. The CDR3 sequence is 16 residues long. The junction had 8 bases not matched to a gene; V was cut back by 2 bases and J by 5 bases. Germline V gene data show CDR1 as MNHEY and CDR2 as SMNVEV (reference sequence). CDR3 region: CASSLPSGGGNNEQFF. The CDR3 DNA is TGTGCCAGCAGTTTACCGTCCGGGGGGGGAAACAATGAGCAGTTCTTC.

J is TRBJ2-2 and V is TRBV18; 8 bases are a match to TRBD1. V lost 0 bases and J lost 2; bases outside the gene matches: 5. The CDR3 spans 17 residues. CDR1 KGHSH and CDR2 LQKENI come from the germline V gene. CDR3 in amino acids: CASSPPGRGRNTGELFF. The CDR3 DNA reads TGTGCCAGCTCACCACCGGGCAGGGGGCGTAACACCGGGGAGCTGTTTTTT.

The chain couples TRBV14 to TRBJ2-7; D perhaps matches TRBD1 (6 bases). Germline CDR1 is SGHDN and CDR2 is FVKESK. Trimming cost V 0 bases and J 2 bases, with 17 bases left between them. CDR3 length equals 17 residues. CDR3 sequence: CASSQDTGTSDTYEQYF. In DNA form, the CDR3 reads TGTGCCAGCAGCCAAGACACCGGGACATCGGACACCTACGAGCAGTACTTC.

V and J are TRBV7-8 and TRBJ1-5, with TRBD1 as a possible D gene (5 bases). The CDR3 is made up of 15 amino acids. Between the trimmed V and J ends, which lost 5 bases and 8 bases, there was a span of 19 bases. CDR1 SGHVS and CDR2 FQNEAQ come from the germline V gene. The CDR3 coding sequence is TGTGCCAGCAGCCCACAGACGCTGGCGGGGGAGCCCCAGCATTTT. This gives the protein CASSPQTLAGEPQHF.

The chain employs TRBV29-1 and TRBJ2-7, with TRBD1 matching over 10 bases. The CDR3 has 14 residues. V was pared by 7 bases and J by 5 bases, with 11 bases of the junction left unmatched. The V gene's germline CDR1 is SQVTM and CDR2 ANQGSEA. The DNA of the CDR3 is TGCAGCGCTACCGGGACAGGGGTGATCCACGAGCAGTACTTC. Translation: CSATGTGVIHEQYF.

This sequence joins TRBV12-5 and TRBJ2-2, with D possibly matching TRBD1 (5 bases). The CDR3 has 17 amino acids. Germline V gives CDR1 LGHNT, CDR2 FRNRAP. The V and J ends lost 0 bases and 2 bases respectively, with 13 bases between them. The chain's CDR3 is CASGLVPDRENTGELFF. CDR3 DNA sequence: TGTGCTAGTGGTTTGGTACCTGACAGAGAAAACACCGGGGAGCTGTTTTTT.